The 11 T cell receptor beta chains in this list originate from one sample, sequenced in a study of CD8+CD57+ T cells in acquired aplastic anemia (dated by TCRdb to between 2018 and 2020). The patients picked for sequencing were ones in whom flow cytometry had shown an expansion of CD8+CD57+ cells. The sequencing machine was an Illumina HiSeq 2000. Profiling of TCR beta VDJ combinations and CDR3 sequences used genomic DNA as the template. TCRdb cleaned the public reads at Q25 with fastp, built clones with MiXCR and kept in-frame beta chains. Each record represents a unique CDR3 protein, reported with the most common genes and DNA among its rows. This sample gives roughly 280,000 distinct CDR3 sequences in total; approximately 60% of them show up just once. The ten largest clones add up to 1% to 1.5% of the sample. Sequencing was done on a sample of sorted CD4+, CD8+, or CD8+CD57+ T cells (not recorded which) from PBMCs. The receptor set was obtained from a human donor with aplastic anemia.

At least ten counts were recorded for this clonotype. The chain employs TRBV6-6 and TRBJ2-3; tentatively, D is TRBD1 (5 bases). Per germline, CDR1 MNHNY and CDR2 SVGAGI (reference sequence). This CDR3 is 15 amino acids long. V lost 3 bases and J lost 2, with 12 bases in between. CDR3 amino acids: CASSYVNRNTDTQYF. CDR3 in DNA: TGTGCCAGCAGTTATGTAAACAGGAACACAGATACGCAGTATTTT.

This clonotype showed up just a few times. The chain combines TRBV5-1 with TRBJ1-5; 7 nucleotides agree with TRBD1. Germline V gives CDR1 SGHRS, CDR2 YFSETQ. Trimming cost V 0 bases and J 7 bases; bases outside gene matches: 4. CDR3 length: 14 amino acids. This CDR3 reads CASSLEGGGQPQHF. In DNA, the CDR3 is TGCGCCAGCAGCTTGGAAGGGGGCGGGCAGCCCCAGCATTTT.

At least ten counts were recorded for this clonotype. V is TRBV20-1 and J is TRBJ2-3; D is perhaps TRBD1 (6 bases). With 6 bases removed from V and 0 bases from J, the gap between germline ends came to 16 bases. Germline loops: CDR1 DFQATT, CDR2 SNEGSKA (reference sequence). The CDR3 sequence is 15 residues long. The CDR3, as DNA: TGCAGTGCATCTTCCCCGGGACAAAGCACAGATACGCAGTATTTT. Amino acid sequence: CSASSPGQSTDTQYF.

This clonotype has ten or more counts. CDR3 DNA: TGTGCCAGCAGCCAGTTTGGCACAGATACGCAGTATTTT. This translates into CASSQFGTDTQYF. The rearrangement uses TRBV3-1 and TRBJ2-3; D not certain. Germline values: CDR1 LGHDT, CDR2 YNNKEL (reference sequence). The CDR3 has 13 residues. The V and J ends lost 3 bases and 1 base respectively, with 5 bases between them.

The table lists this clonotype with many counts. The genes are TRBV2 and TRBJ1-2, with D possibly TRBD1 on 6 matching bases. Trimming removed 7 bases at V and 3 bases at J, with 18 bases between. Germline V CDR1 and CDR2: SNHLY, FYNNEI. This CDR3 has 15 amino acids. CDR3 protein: CASTPGQSNYYGYTF. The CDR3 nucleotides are TGTGCCAGCACTCCCGGACAGTCGAATTACTATGGCTACACCTTC.

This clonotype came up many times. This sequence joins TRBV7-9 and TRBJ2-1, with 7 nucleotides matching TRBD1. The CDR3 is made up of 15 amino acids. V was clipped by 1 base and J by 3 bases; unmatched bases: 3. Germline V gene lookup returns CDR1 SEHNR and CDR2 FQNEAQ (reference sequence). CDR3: CASSLDAGGYNEQFF. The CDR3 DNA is TGTGCCAGCAGCTTAGACGCAGGGGGCTACAATGAGCAGTTCTTC.

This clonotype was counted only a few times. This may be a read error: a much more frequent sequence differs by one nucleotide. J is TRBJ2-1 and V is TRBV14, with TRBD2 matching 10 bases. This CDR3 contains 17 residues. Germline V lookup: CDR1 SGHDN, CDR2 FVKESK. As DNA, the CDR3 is TGTGCCGGCAGCCAAGATCGAAGGGCTAGCGGGAGTTCCGAGCAGTTCTTC. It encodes CAGSQDRRASGSSEQFF. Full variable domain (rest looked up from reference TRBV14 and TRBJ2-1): EAGVTQFPSHSVIEKGQTVTLRCDPISGHDNLYWYRRVMGKEIKFLLHFVKESKQDESGMPNNRFLAERTGGTYSTLKVQPAELEDSGVYFCAGSQDRRASGSSEQFFGPGTRLTVL.

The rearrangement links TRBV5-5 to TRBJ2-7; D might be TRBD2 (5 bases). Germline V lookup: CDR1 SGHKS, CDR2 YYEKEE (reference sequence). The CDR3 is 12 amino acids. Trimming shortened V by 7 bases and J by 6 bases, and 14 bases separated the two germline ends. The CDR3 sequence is CASATKGVEQYF. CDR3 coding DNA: TGTGCCAGCGCAACAAAGGGAGTCGAGCAGTACTTC.

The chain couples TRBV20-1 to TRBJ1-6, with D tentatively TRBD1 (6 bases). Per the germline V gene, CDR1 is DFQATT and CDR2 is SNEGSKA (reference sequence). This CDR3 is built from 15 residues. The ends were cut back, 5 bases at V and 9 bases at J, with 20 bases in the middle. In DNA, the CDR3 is TGCAGTGCTGGACGGACAGTTTCCCGGGGTTCACCCCTCCACTTT. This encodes CSAGRTVSRGSPLHF.

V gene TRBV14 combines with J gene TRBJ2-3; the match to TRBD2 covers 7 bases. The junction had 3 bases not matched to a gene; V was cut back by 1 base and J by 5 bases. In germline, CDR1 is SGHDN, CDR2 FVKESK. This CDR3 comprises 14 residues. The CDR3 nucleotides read TGTGCCAGCAGCCAAGGCGGGGGTGGAGATACGCAGTATTTT. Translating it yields CASSQGGGGDTQYF. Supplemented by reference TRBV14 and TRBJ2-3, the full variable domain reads EAGVTQFPSHSVIEKGQTVTLRCDPISGHDNLYWYRRVMGKEIKFLLHFVKESKQDESGMPNNRFLAERTGGTYSTLKVQPAELEDSGVYFCASSQGGGGDTQYFGPGTRLTVL.

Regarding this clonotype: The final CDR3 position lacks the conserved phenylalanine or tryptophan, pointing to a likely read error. The CDR3 DNA follows: TGCAGTGCTAGCCGGTCGGGAGGGGCGGAAGATCAGCCCCAGCATCTT. Translating it yields CSASRSGGAEDQPQHL. This chain joins TRBV20-1 and TRBJ1-5; perhaps TRBD1 as D (5 bases). Trimming left V 3 bases short and J 5 bases short, with 20 bases between. This CDR3 comprises 16 residues. Germline values: CDR1 DFQATT, CDR2 SNEGSKA (reference sequence).